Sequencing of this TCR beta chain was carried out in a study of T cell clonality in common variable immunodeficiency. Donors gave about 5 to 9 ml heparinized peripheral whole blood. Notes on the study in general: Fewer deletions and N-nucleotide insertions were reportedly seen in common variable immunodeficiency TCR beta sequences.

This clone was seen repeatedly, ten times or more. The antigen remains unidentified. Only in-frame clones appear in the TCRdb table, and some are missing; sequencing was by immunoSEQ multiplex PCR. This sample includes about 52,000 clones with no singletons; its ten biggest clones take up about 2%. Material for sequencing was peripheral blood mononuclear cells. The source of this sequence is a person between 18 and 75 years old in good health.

The CDR3: CSASPVKGTTGQRSSYNEQFF. The DNA read from the CDR3 is TGCAGTGCTAGCCCGGTAAAGGGGACTACAGGCCAACGGAGCTCCTACAATGAG. The chain has TRBV20-1 and TRBJ2-1, with 7 bases lining up with TRBD2. The read is 3 residues too short to cover the CDR3 end, so that end is filled in from the germline J gene. CDR1 and CDR2 (germline): DFQATT, SNEGSKA (reference sequence). CDR3 length: 21 amino acids. The V and J ends lost 3 bases and 0 bases, in that order; junction bases with no gene match: 23.